This T cell receptor beta chain originates from a study of a mutant IDH1 vaccine in newly diagnosed glioma. The time point denotes: week 47, end of study. With topical imiquimod, each dose of the vaccine consisted of 300 ug of mutant IDH1 20-mer peptide. This CDR3 spans 13 amino acids. The V and J ends lost 4 bases and 5 bases, in that order; junction bases with no gene match: 3. In germline, CDR1 is MGHDK, CDR2 SYGVNS. Remarks on this clone: Antigen unknown.

Using immunoSEQ multiplex PCR, the repertoire was profiled, and TCRdb retains in-frame clones only, with some absent. The sample yields fewer than 55,000 clones, approximately 64% seen once. This specimen consisted of peripheral blood mononuclear cells (PBMCs), obtained from a glioma patient whose treatment included an IDH1 peptide vaccine. The receptor comes from a man between 40 and 49 years old with glioma. Some clones in this sample may be carry-over from other donors' samples. This chain connects TRBV25-1 to TRBJ1-1; TRBD1 aligns across 8 bases. CDR3 loop: CASSVNRGTEAFF. The CDR3 DNA is TGTGCCAGCAGTGTTAACAGGGGGACTGAAGCTTTCTTT.